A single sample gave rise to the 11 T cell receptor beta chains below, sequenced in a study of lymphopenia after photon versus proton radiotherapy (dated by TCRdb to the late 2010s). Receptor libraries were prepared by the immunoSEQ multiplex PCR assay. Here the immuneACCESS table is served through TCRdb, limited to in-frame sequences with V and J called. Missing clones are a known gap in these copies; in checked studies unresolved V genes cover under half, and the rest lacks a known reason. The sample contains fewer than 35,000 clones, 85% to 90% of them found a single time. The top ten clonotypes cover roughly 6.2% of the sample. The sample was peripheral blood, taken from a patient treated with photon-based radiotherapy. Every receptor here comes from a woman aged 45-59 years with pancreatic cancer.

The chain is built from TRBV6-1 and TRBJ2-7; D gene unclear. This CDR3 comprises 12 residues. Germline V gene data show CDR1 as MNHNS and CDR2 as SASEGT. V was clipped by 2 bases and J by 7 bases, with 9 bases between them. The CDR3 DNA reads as TGTGCCAGCAGTGAAAATGGCCGTGAGCAGTACTTC. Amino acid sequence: CASSENGREQYF.

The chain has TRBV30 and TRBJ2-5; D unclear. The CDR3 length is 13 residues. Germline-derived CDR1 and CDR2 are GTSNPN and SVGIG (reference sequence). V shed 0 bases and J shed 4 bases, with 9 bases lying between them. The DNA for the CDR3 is TGTGCCTGGAGTGTACTTGGTGTAGAGACCCAGTACTTC. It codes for CAWSVLGVETQYF.

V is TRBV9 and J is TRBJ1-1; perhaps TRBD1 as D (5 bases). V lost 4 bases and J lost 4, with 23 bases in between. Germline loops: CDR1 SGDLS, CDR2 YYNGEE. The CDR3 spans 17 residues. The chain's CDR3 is CASSPDPLGGVVTEAFF. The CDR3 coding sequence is TGTGCCAGCAGCCCAGACCCGCTGGGGGGAGTGGTCACTGAAGCTTTCTTT.

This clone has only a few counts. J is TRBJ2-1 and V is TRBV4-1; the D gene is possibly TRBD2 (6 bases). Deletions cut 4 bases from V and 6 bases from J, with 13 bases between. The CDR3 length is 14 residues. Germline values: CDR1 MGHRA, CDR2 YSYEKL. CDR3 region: CASSLPSSANEQFF. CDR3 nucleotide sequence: TGCGCCAGCAGCCTACCCTCTAGCGCCAATGAGCAGTTCTTC.

CDR3 coding DNA: TGCGCCAGCAGCCAAGCTTCGGTGGGGTCCTACAATGAGCAGTTCTTC. The encoded protein is CASSQASVGSYNEQFF. The chain carries TRBV4-1 and TRBJ2-1; D is uncertain. V was cut by 1 base and J by 1 base, with 11 bases left in between. CDR1 and CDR2 (germline): MGHRA, YSYEKL. The CDR3 sequence is 16 residues long.

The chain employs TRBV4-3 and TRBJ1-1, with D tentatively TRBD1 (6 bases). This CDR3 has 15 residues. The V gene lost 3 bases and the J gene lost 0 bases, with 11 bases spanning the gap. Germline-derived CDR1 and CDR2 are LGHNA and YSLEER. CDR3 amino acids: CASSHLTGLNTEAFF. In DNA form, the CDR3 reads TGCGCCAGCAGCCATCTAACAGGGTTGAACACTGAAGCTTTCTTT.

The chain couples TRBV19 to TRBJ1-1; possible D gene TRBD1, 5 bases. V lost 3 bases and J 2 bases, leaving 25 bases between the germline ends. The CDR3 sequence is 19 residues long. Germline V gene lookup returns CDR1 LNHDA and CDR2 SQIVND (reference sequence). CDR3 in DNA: TGTGCCAGTAGTATCGGTCTCAGGTCGGCCTCGGGGCTTAACACTGAAGCTTTCTTT. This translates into CASSIGLRSASGLNTEAFF.

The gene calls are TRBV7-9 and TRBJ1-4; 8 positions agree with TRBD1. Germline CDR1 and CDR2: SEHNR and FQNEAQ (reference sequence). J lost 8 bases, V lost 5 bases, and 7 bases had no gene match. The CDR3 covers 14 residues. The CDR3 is CASSPDRGLEKLFF. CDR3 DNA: TGTGCCAGCAGCCCCGACAGGGGCCTGGAAAAACTGTTTTTT.

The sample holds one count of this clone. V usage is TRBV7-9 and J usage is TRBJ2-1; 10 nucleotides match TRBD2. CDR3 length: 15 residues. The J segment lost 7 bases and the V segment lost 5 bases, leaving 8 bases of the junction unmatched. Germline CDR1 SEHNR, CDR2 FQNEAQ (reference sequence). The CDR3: CASSPRLAGENEQFF. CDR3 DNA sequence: TGTGCCAGCAGCCCCCGACTAGCGGGCGAGAATGAGCAGTTCTTC. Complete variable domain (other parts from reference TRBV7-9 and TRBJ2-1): DTGVSQNPRHKITKRGQNVTFRCDPISEHNRLYWYRQTLGQGPEFLTYFQNEAQLEKSRLLSDRFSAERPKGSFSTLEIQRTEQGDSAMYLCASSPRLAGENEQFFGPGTRLTVL.

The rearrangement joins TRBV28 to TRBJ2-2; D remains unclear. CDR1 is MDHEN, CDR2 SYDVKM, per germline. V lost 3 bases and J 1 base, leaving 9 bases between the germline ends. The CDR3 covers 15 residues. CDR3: CASSFPPLNTGELFF. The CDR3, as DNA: TGTGCCAGCAGTTTCCCACCTTTGAACACCGGGGAGCTGTTTTTT.

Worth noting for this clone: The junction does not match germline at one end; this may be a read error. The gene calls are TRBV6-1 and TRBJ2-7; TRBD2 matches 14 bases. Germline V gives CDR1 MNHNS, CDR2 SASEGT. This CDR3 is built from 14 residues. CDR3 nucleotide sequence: TGTGCCAGCAGTGTCGACGGGACTAGCGGGAGACTGCGCTTC. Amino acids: CASSVDGTSGRLRF.